In this sample, the clone carrying this T cell receptor beta chain turned up a few times. TCRdb keeps only in-frame clones here, not all; method: immunoSEQ multiplex PCR. The profile shows 45,000 to 70,000 clones, around 96% of them singletons. These data originate in a study of T cells after somatic rescue of genetic block. The CDR3 sequence is 11 residues long. Trimming removed 1 base from V and 8 bases from J, with 5 bases in between. Looked up from germline, CDR1 is SGHAT and CDR2 is FQNNGV. Source material: peripheral blood mononuclear cells (PBMCs). J is TRBJ1-2 and V is TRBV11-2; D is perhaps TRBD1 (5 bases). The sequence was collected from a child less than two years old. CDR3 sequence (DNA): TGTGCCAGCAGCTTAGGGGGCGGCTACACCTTC. This translates into CASSLGGGYTF. The full variable domain, rest sourced from reference TRBV11-2 and TRBJ1-2, is EAGVAQSPRYKIIEKRQSVAFWCNPISGHATLYWYQQILGQGPKLLIQFQNNGVVDDSQLPKDRFSAERLKGVDSTLKIQPAKLEDSAVYLCASSLGGGYTFGSGTRLTVV.